This TCR beta chain was profiled in a study of cytomegalovirus exposure and HLA in healthy donors. Both 60 Vbeta primers and 13 Jbeta primers went into the PCR. TCRdb keeps only in-frame clones here, not all; method: immunoSEQ multiplex PCR. The sample contains hundreds of thousands of clones, about 90% of which appear only once. Study-level points and caveats: In a later analysis, a genetic analysis reported fewer productive-TCR N-insertions in an Asian-associated ancestry cluster than the cohort average. Later, TCR association rates were found to vary by HLA locus, highest for DRB1 and lowest for HLA-C.

Points on this clone: No antigen is known for it.

Nominal health characterized the donors when sampled, though unrecorded immune exposures were likely. The ends were cut back, 2 bases at V and 4 bases at J, with 23 bases in the middle. Per germline, CDR1 SGHDN and CDR2 FVKESK. The CDR3 sequence is 18 residues long. The V call is TRBV14, the J call TRBJ1-2; D uncertain. What was sequenced was PBMCs. The receptor was isolated from a young woman in good health and CMV-seronegative. This CDR3 reads CASSQSSTLRVLGYGYTF. The DNA of the CDR3 is TGTGCCAGCAGCCAAAGTTCTACTCTTCGAGTACTAGGCTATGGCTACACCTTC.